The 10 T cell receptor beta chains below come from one sample, sequenced in a study of T cells in lung cancer brain metastases (dated by TCRdb to the late 2010s). The receptor library was made with the immunoSEQ multiplex PCR assay. TCRdb retrieved this table from immuneACCESS and kept in-frame rearrangements only. Not all clones are present; in checked studies, unresolved V genes account for under half, and no reason is known for the remainder. For this sample the table gives about 2,900 clones, of which roughly 85% were detected only once. The ten largest make up roughly 6.6% of the sample. The sequenced sample consisted of tumor tissue from the primary lung tumor. Read against the paper, the sample's cell subset or site label means: primary lung cancer lesion. These receptors all stem from a woman in her sixties with non-small cell lung cancer.

The chain employs TRBV19 and TRBJ2-1; D is undetermined. Trimming took 7 bases from V and 4 from J, leaving 17 bases between them. This CDR3 comprises 15 residues. The germline gives CDR1 LNHDA, CDR2 SQIVND (reference sequence). For the CDR3, the DNA is TGTGCCAGTAAGGACGGACCCGCCTTTTACAATGAGCAGTTCTTC. As protein: CASKDGPAFYNEQFF.

V usage is TRBV29-1 and J usage is TRBJ2-7; either TRBD1 or TRBD2 may fit D (7 bases each). Germline assignment: CDR1 SQVTM and CDR2 ANQGSEA. The CDR3 runs 13 residues. V lost 7 bases to trimming and J lost 0 bases, with 13 bases between them. The CDR3 loop is CSGAGQNSYEQYF. CDR3 DNA: TGCAGCGGAGCGGGACAGAACTCCTACGAGCAGTACTTC.

The gene calls are TRBV29-1 and TRBJ1-6; D unresolved. The germline V gene has CDR1 SQVTM and CDR2 ANQGSEA. Deletions cut 3 bases from V and 6 bases from J, with 12 bases between. The CDR3 runs to 14 residues. CDR3 coding DNA: TGCAGCGTTGAGACACCACCTCCTAATTCACCCCTCCACTTT. Its translation is CSVETPPPNSPLHF.

This clone was counted a single time. A read error is possible here, since a much larger clone lies one base away. The rearrangement joins TRBV30 to TRBJ2-5; unclear D gene. Looked up from germline, CDR1 is GTSNPN and CDR2 is SVGIG (reference sequence). There are 14 residues in the CDR3. Trimming stripped 2 bases from V and 1 base from J, with 11 bases between. CDR3 in amino acids: CAWSIQILQETQYF. The CDR3, as DNA: TGTGCCTGGAGTATACAGATACTCCAAGAGACCCAGTACTTC.

The chain employs TRBV7-9 and TRBJ2-7, with D unclear. Trimming stripped 0 bases from V and 7 bases from J, with 16 bases between. The CDR3 spans 15 residues. Germline CDR1 reads SEHNR; CDR2 reads FQNEAQ (reference sequence). CDR3 in amino acids: CASSLAGGRPSEQYF. In DNA, the CDR3 is TGTGCCAGCAGCTTAGCTGGCGGCCGGCCCTCAGAGCAGTACTTC. The whole variable domain, filled in from reference TRBV7-9 and TRBJ2-7, reads DTGVSQNPRHKITKRGQNVTFRCDPISEHNRLYWYRQTLGQGPEFLTYFQNEAQLEKSRLLSDRFSAERPKGSFSTLEIQRTEQGDSAMYLCASSLAGGRPSEQYFGPGTRLTVT.

The V gene is TRBV6-8, the J gene TRBJ1-3; D unclear. Germline V gives CDR1 MNHGY, CDR2 SAAAGT. The CDR3 runs to 11 residues. Trimming removed 2 bases from V and 8 bases from J, with 4 bases in between. CDR3 protein: CASSYGDTIYF. CDR3 nucleotide sequence: TGTGCCAGCAGTTACGGGGACACCATATATTTT.

Note on this clone: At the DNA level, this CDR3 is encoded by other sequences in the same sample as well. This chain uses TRBV4-2 with TRBJ2-1; D call uncertain. The ends were cut back, 0 bases at V and 5 bases at J, with 8 bases in the middle. The CDR3 length is 14 residues. Germline V gene sequence: CDR1 LGHNA, CDR2 YNFKEQ. The CDR3 DNA sequence: TGTGCCAGCAGCCAAGATCGAAGGAACAATGAGCAGTTCTTC. Its translation is CASSQDRRNNEQFF.

The chain has TRBV6-5 and TRBJ2-1; 13 nucleotides agree with TRBD2. The ends lost 2 bases at V and 10 bases at J; junction bases unmatched: 5. Germline CDR1 MNHEY, CDR2 SVGAGI. The CDR3 contains 15 residues. CDR3 in amino acids: CASSYRTSGSWEQFF. The CDR3 bases are TGTGCCAGCAGTTACAGGACTAGCGGGAGTTGGGAGCAGTTCTTC.

The J gene is TRBJ2-7, the V gene TRBV5-6; D is uncertain. Germline loops: CDR1 SGHDT, CDR2 YYEEEE. Trimming removed 4 bases at V and 4 bases at J, with 27 bases between. The CDR3 sequence is 18 residues long. The CDR3 protein is CASSQTPWVSSIKYEQYF. The CDR3 coding sequence is TGTGCCAGCAGCCAGACGCCGTGGGTGTCCTCAATCAAATACGAGCAGTACTTC.

On this clone itself: Other DNA sequences of this sample code for an identical CDR3. This chain connects TRBV28 to TRBJ2-6, with D possibly being TRBD1 (5 bases). The CDR3 totals 16 residues. Germline CDR1 and CDR2: MDHEN and SYDVKM. V was shortened by 5 bases and J by 4 bases, with 15 bases between the two germline ends. The chain's CDR3 is CASSDSRSGGANVLTF. As DNA, the CDR3 is TGTGCCAGCAGTGACAGTCGCTCAGGAGGGGCCAACGTCCTGACTTTC.